These 8 T cell receptor beta chains originate from one sample sequenced in a study of shared clonotypes between healthy human individuals. Here immunoSEQ multiplex PCR was the method, and the copy in TCRdb shows in-frame clones only, minus some. The profile shows about 2.1 million clones, roughly 93% of them singletons. Positively selected for CCR7, the CD45RO-negative cells used as naive CD8 cells excluded terminally differentiated effector memory CD45RA+ cells. The sample was naive CD8+ T cells from PBMCs. The source is a man younger than 35 in good health. Some clones in this sample may be carry-over from other donors' samples.

The CDR3 region is CASSPAGGADTQYF. CDR3 nucleotide sequence: TGTGCCAGCAGTCCAGCGGGAGGGGCAGATACGCAGTATTTT. The chain is built from TRBV13 and TRBJ2-3, with TRBD2 matching 10 bases. CDR1 is PRHDT and CDR2 is FYEKMQ in the germline V gene (reference sequence). V was clipped by 6 bases and J by 4 bases; unmatched bases: 4. The CDR3 has 14 amino acids.

This chain connects TRBV28 to TRBJ1-2; D is undetermined. The CDR3 covers 12 residues. In germline, CDR1 is MDHEN, CDR2 SYDVKM. The V gene lost 2 bases and the J gene lost 8 bases, with 9 bases spanning the gap. The CDR3 nucleotides are TGTGCCAGCAGTTTACGATGGGAAGGCTACACCTTC. This translates into CASSLRWEGYTF.

V and J are TRBV4-2 and TRBJ2-7, with 9 positions matching TRBD2. The CDR3 covers 17 residues. Germline CDR1 LGHNA, CDR2 YNFKEQ. V lost 4 bases, J lost 2 bases, and 12 bases stayed unmatched. The CDR3 nucleotides read TGTGCCAGCAGCCCTCCGGCGTGGCGGGAGGGGGCCTACGAGCAGTACTTC. It codes for CASSPPAWREGAYEQYF.

Only a few counts were recorded for this clone. The genes are TRBV28 and TRBJ1-1; D uncertain. Trimming took off 4 bases at V and 6 bases at J, with 15 bases between the two ends. This CDR3 is built from 14 residues. Germline V CDR1 and CDR2: MDHEN, SYDVKM. As DNA, the CDR3 is TGTGCCAGCAGTTGGGGAGGAGAAGGGCCTGAAGCTTTCTTT. Protein: CASSWGGEGPEAFF. The full variable domain, in which reference TRBV28 and TRBJ1-1 provide the parts outside the CDR3, is DVKVTQSSRYLVKRTGEKVFLECVQDMDHENMFWYRQDPGLGLRLIYFSYDVKMKEKGDIPEGYSVSREKKERFSLILESASTNQTSMYLCASSWGGEGPEAFFGQGTRLTVV.

On this clone itself: Other DNA sequences in the sample encode the same CDR3. V and J are TRBV27 and TRBJ1-5, with unresolved D. V lost 2 bases to trimming and J lost 6 bases, with 11 bases between them. Germline CDR1 is MNHEY and CDR2 is SMNVEV (reference sequence). The CDR3 has 14 residues. DNA for the CDR3: TGTGCCAGCAGTTTAATGGGAGGTGGTCAGCCCCAGCATTTT. Encoded protein: CASSLMGGGQPQHF.

The chain recombines TRBV28 with TRBJ2-1; 9 positions match TRBD2. This CDR3 has 15 residues. Trimming removed 2 bases from V and 8 bases from J; junction bases left unmatched: 7. Germline V CDR1 and CDR2: MDHEN, SYDVKM. The CDR3 sequence is CASSLSVSGSDEQFF. CDR3 nucleotides: TGTGCCAGCAGTTTAAGCGTTAGCGGGAGCGATGAGCAGTTCTTC.

The chain links TRBV2 to TRBJ1-4; 7 positions agree with TRBD1. The CDR3 extends over 14 amino acids. Germline loops: CDR1 SNHLY, CDR2 FYNNEI. V lost 8 bases to trimming and J lost 5 bases; unmatched junction nucleotides: 8. The CDR3 DNA sequence: TGTGCCAGCGCGTCCGGGACAGCAAATGAAAAACTGTTTTTT. This encodes CASASGTANEKLFF.

In DNA, the CDR3 is TGTGCCAGCAGTCGGGCTGACGTCTACGAGCAGTACTTC. Translating gives CASSRADVYEQYF. J is TRBJ2-7 and V is TRBV7-9; D unresolved. Germline V gene data show CDR1 as SEHNR and CDR2 as FQNEAQ (reference sequence). The CDR3 is made up of 13 amino acids. The V end was cut by 6 bases, the J end by 3 bases, with 12 bases between.